This T cell receptor beta chain emerged from a study of T cells after yellow fever vaccination. The CDR3 is made up of 16 amino acids. The V end was cut by 2 bases, the J end by 1 base, with 15 bases between. Germline CDR1 is MNHEY and CDR2 is SVGAGI. This clonotype turned up a few times. TCRdb called the 5' RACE reads again in MiXCR, with one record for every CDR3 protein. The sample contains some 320,000 distinct CDR3 sequences, about 4% of which appear only once. V gene TRBV6-5 combines with J gene TRBJ2-7; D is unresolved. The TCR comes from a man aged 18 to 30 who received the YFV17D yellow fever vaccine. Sequences were derived from PBMCs, sampled 5 days after the yellow fever booster vaccination. The CDR3 coding sequence is TGTGCCAGCAGTTACCAACCCGGTTTGGGGTCCTACGAGCAGTACTTC. Translated, it gives CASSYQPGLGSYEQYF.